Listed here is a single T cell receptor (beta chain). The antigen is unknown. The sample is drawn from a study of beta chain features in type 1 diabetes. Study-level information: Healthy donors and patients had similar age, gender and cell yields.

Sequenced material consisted of expressed TCRB transcripts (all of the isolated RNA was reverse transcribed). Libraries were prepared by immunoSEQ multiplex PCR; TCRdb keeps only in-frame clonotypes and omits some of them. The sample has 200,000 to 300,000 clones, roughly 11% seen once. J lost 7 bases, V lost 3 bases, and 8 bases had no gene match. This CDR3 is 15 amino acids long. Germline V gives CDR1 SGHTA, CDR2 FQGTGA. Study findings and constraints: Compared to healthy donors, patients appeared to have naive, central memory and Treg TCRB repertoires that were more alike. The analysis here could not establish whether HLA type shapes TCRB rearrangement. Moderate yet significant TCRB CDR3 shortening was seen in Type 1 diabetes patients in all four CD4+ subsets.

Every sorted population was more than 95% pure. The receptor was derived from a man aged 25-40 years with type 1 diabetes. The J gene is TRBJ1-2, the V gene TRBV7-3, with 10 bases aligning to TRBD1. The sequencing input was naive CD4+ T cells from blood. The CDR3 DNA follows: TGTGCCAGCAGCTTTGGGGACAGGGGAGGTGGTGGCTACACCTTC. Residues: CASSFGDRGGGGYTF.